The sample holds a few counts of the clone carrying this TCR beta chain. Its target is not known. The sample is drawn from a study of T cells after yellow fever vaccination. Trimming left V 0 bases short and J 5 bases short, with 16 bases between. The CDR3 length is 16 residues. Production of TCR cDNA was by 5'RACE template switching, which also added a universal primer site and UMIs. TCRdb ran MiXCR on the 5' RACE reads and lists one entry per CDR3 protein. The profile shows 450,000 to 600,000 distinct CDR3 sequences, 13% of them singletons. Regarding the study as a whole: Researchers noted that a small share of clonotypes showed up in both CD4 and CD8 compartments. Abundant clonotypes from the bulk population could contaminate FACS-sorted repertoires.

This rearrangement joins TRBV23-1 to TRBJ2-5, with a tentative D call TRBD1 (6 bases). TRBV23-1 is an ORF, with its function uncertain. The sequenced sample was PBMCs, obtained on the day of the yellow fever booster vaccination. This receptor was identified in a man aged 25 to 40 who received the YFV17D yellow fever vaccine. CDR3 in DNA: TGCGCCAGCAGTCAATCGGAGACAGGCCTCCAGGAGACCCAGTACTTC. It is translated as CASSQSETGLQETQYF.